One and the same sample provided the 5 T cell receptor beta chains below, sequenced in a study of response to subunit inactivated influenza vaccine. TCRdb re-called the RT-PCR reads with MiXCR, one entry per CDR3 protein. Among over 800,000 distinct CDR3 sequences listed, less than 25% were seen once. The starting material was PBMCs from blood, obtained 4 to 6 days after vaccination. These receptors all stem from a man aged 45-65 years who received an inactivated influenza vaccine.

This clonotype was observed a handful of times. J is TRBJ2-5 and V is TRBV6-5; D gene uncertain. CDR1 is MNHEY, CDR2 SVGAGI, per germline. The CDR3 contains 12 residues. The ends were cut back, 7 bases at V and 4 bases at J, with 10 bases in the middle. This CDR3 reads CASTGSAETQYF. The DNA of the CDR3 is TGTGCCAGCACCGGCTCCGCAGAGACCCAGTACTTC.

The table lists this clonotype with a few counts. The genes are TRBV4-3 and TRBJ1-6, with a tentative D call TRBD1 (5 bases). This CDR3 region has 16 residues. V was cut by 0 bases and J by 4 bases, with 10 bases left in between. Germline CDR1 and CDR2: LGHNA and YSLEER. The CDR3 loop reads CASSQDAGRYNSPLHF. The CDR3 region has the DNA TGCGCCAGCAGCCAAGATGCGGGACGGTATAATTCACCCCTCCACTTT.

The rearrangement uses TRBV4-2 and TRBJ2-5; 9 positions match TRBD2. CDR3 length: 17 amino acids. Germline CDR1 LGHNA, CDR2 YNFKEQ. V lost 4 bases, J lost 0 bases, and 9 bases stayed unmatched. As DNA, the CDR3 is TGTGCCAGCAGCCTTGCCGGCCTAGCGGGATACCAAGAGACCCAGTACTTC. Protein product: CASSLAGLAGYQETQYF.

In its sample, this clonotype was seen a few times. Here the CDR3 reads CASSLSMQGPQHF. Here the CDR3 DNA reads TGTGCCAGCAGTTTATCCATGCAGGGTCCCCAGCATTTT. This chain joins TRBV12-3 or TRBV12-4 and TRBJ1-5; TRBD1 is a possible D gene (5 bases). This CDR3 has 13 amino acids. V lost 2 bases and J 10 bases, leaving 12 bases between the germline ends.

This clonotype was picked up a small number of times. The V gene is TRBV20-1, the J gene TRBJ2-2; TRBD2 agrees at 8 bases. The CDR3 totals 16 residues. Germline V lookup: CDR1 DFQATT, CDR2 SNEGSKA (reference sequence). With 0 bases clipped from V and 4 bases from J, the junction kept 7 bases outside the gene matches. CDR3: CSARESGRGATGELFF. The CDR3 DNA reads TGCAGTGCTAGAGAATCCGGGAGGGGGGCCACCGGGGAGCTGTTTTTT.